This TCR beta chain was retrieved from a study of blood T cell repertoires in COVID-19. Per the germline V gene, CDR1 is WSHSY and CDR2 is SAAADI. The CDR3 contains 13 residues. V lost 6 bases and J 3 bases, leaving 9 bases between the germline ends. The protocol was immunoSEQ multiplex PCR, while the TCRdb copy is restricted to in-frame clones and leaves out a portion. The sample includes about 200,000 clones, about 80% of them seen just once. The sample was PBMCs or T cells enriched from blood (not recorded which). The V and J genes are TRBV10-2 and TRBJ1-5; perhaps TRBD1 as D (6 bases). This TCR was sampled from a woman between 55 and 75 years old with acute COVID-19. The CDR3 reads CASRDSFNQPQHF. The CDR3, as DNA: TGCGCCAGCAGGGACAGCTTCAATCAGCCCCAGCATTTT.